The clone carrying this T cell receptor (beta chain) was observed a few times. Antigen unknown. Mismatch with germline at one junction end may stem from a read error. Primers: 60 Vbeta forward and 13 Jbeta reverse. Using immunoSEQ multiplex PCR, the repertoire was profiled, and TCRdb retains in-frame clones only, with some absent. Seen here are under 150,000 clones, roughly 78% observed once, and the top ten hold roughly 6.1%. This specimen comes from a study of cytomegalovirus exposure and HLA in healthy donors. CDR3 length equals 12 residues. The germline gives CDR1 SGHDT, CDR2 YYEEEE. Whole-study results and caveats: Presence/absence analyses took donor sequencing depth as roughly uniform.

What was sequenced was PBMCs. This TCR derives from a woman aged 40-49 years in good health and CMV-seronegative. The genes are TRBV5-6 and TRBJ2-7, with a possible D match to TRBD2 (7 bases). CDR3 loop: CASSLGGHEQYF. CDR3 sequence (DNA): TGTGCCAGCAGTTTGGGGGGGCACGAGCAGTACTTC.